A selection of T cell receptor beta chains follows, all from one sample in a study of T cells in narcolepsy. Using immunoSEQ multiplex PCR, the repertoire was profiled, and TCRdb retains in-frame clones only, with some absent. Here the sample spans tens of thousands of clones, just over 60% being singletons. Input material: memory (CD45RA-) CD4+ T cells from blood. These receptors came from a human donor in good health. Both conserved end residues are part of each CDR3. Fields, in order: CDR3 DNA, CDR3 protein, J gene, D gene, clone size, V gene, CDR3 length. D genes are given only for firm matches. For some rows the clone size is stated as once, few or many, or as a class when expanded; others skip it.

TGTGCCAGCACCGGGGACCTTGGGTCGAATGAGCAGTTCTTC | CASTGDLGSNEQFF | TRBJ2-1 | - | - | TRBV28 | 14
TGTGCCATCAGAACTAGCGGGGGGTCGAACAATGAGCAGTTCTTC | CAIRTSGGSNNEQFF | TRBJ2-1 | TRBD2 | - | TRBV10-3 | 15
TGCGCCAGCAGACAGGGTGATGAGCCCCAGCATTTT | CASRQGDEPQHF | TRBJ1-5 | - | - | TRBV10-2 | 12
TGTGCCAGCACAGGTCAAAACTATGGCTACACCTTC | CASTGQNYGYTF | TRBJ1-2 | - | once | TRBV7-9 | 12
TGTGCCAGCAGTTTTTCGAGTGCGGGGGAAGCTTTCTTT | CASSFSSAGEAFF | TRBJ1-1 | - | - | TRBV6-5 | 13
TGTGCCAGCAGCCCCCTGCGGGCAGGTGAGCAGTTCTTC | CASSPLRAGEQFF | TRBJ2-1 | - | - | TRBV7-8 | 13
TGCGCCAGCAGCACGGATGGAAGCAATCAGCCCCAGCATTTT | CASSTDGSNQPQHF | TRBJ1-5 | - | - | TRBV5-1 | 14
TGTGCCTGGAAACCAGGAGGTGGCGGTTCACCCCTCCACTTT | CAWKPGGGGSPLHF | TRBJ1-6 | - | - | TRBV30 | 14
TGTGCCAGCAGCCCCGACCTGTTGAGCAATCAGCCCCAGCATTTT | CASSPDLLSNQPQHF | TRBJ1-5 | - | - | TRBV5-5 | 15
TGCGCCAGCAGCACTTACCAAGCACGGGAGCAGTACTTC | CASSTYQAREQYF | TRBJ2-7 | - | - | TRBV5-1 | 13
TGTGCCAGCAGCTTTCCTCCCCCGGATACGCAGTATTTT | CASSFPPPDTQYF | TRBJ2-3 | - | once | TRBV7-9 | 13
TGTGCCACCAGCAGAGATCCGGGCACTGAAGCTTTCTTT | CATSRDPGTEAFF | TRBJ1-1 | - | - | TRBV15 | 13
TGTGCCAGTAGTCGGGACAGTCAAACTAATGAAAAACTGTTTTTT | CASSRDSQTNEKLFF | TRBJ1-4 | TRBD1 | - | TRBV19 | 15
TGTGCCAGCAGCCGCCGGATAGATCCTAGGGCTCAAGAGACCCAGTACTTC | CASSRRIDPRAQETQYF | TRBJ2-5 | - | - | TRBV7-6 | 17
TGTGCCAGCAGCGTAGTACTCCCCCTTACTAGCGGGAGGGCCACCGGGGAGCTGTTTTTT | CASSVVLPLTSGRATGELFF | TRBJ2-2 | TRBD2 | - | TRBV9 | 20
TGTGCCAGCAGGAAGGACGGCAAGAGAGAGGAAAAACTGTTTTTT | CASRKDGKREEKLFF | TRBJ1-4 | - | few | TRBV6-5 | 15
TGTGCCAGCAGGCCTAGCGGGGCCGAGACCCAGTACTTC | CASRPSGAETQYF | TRBJ2-5 | TRBD2 | - | TRBV7-2 | 13
TGCGCCAGCAGCCAAGAGCCGTTTACAGGGTATGGAGCTTTCTTT | CASSQEPFTGYGAFF | TRBJ1-1 | - | - | TRBV5-1 | 15
TGTGCCTGGCGAGGGTACTATGGCTACACCTTC | CAWRGYYGYTF | TRBJ1-2 | - | few | TRBV30 | 11
TGTGCCAGCAGCCGGGACAACTCCAATCAGCCCCAGCATTTT | CASSRDNSNQPQHF | TRBJ1-5 | - | - | TRBV28 | 14
TGTGCCTGGAGTGTATCGAACACTGAAGCTTTCTTT | CAWSVSNTEAFF | TRBJ1-1 | - | once | TRBV30 | 12
TGCAGCGTTGAAGATAGGGCGACAGGGGGCGTAGGGGGCTACACCTTC | CSVEDRATGGVGGYTF | TRBJ1-2 | TRBD1 | few | TRBV29-1 | 16
TGCGCCAGCAGCCCAGTAAGCGGGGGGGCCCACGAGCAGTACTTC | CASSPVSGGAHEQYF | TRBJ2-7 | TRBD2 | - | TRBV5-1 | 15
TGCAGCACAAGGTCATGGCCCCAAGAGACCCAGTACTTC | CSTRSWPQETQYF | TRBJ2-5 | - | - | TRBV29-1 | 13
TGTGCCAGCAGCCAAACGGGTAGTTCCTACAATGAGCAGTTCTTC | CASSQTGSSYNEQFF | TRBJ2-1 | - | - | TRBV7-9 | 15
TGTGCCAGAAGCTTTCAGGGTATCGGGGAGCTGTTTTTT | CARSFQGIGELFF | TRBJ2-2 | - | - | TRBV5-3 | 13
TGTGCCAGTAATGACCCTGGGACGGCCCATCAGCCCCAGCATTTT | CASNDPGTAHQPQHF | TRBJ1-5 | - | - | TRBV19 | 15
TGTGCTAGTGGTTTAGGGGAAGGGAGCTATGGCTACACCTTC | CASGLGEGSYGYTF | TRBJ1-2 | - | - | TRBV12-5 | 14
TGTGCCAGCAGCCCCCTCCCAGGGTACAATGAGCAGTTCTTC | CASSPLPGYNEQFF | TRBJ2-1 | - | - | TRBV11-2 | 14
TGTGCCAGCTGTCCAAATTCTCACTACGAGCAGTACTTC | CASCPNSHYEQYF | TRBJ2-7 | - | - | TRBV6-1 | 13
TGTGCCAGCATGGCGACAGGTGGGACCGGGGAGCTGTTTTTT | CASMATGGTGELFF | TRBJ2-2 | - | few | TRBV6-1 | 14
TGCGCCAGCAACCTATACCCCGGTTATAATTCACCCCTCCACTTT | CASNLYPGYNSPLHF | TRBJ1-6 | - | few | TRBV5-1 | 15
TGCGCCAGCAGGCCGGGCGCGGAAACGAAGCCCTACGAGCAGTACTTC | CASRPGAETKPYEQYF | TRBJ2-7 | - | - | TRBV23-1 | 16
TGTGCCAGCAGCTTTGGGGCGGGAGTAAAGGAAGAGACCCAGTACTTC | CASSFGAGVKEETQYF | TRBJ2-5 | TRBD2 | - | TRBV11-2 | 16
TGTGCCAGCAGCTTCGGTCGAGTTGAGCAGTTCTTC | CASSFGRVEQFF | TRBJ2-1 | - | - | TRBV7-2 | 12
TGTGCCATCAGGACAGGGGCCGGAAACTACAATGAGCAGTTCTTC | CAIRTGAGNYNEQFF | TRBJ2-1 | TRBD1 | - | TRBV10-3 | 15
TGTGCCAGCAGCTTGGGGGGAATCCTTATAGATACGCAGTATTTT | CASSLGGILIDTQYF | TRBJ2-3 | - | - | TRBV5-6 | 15
TGTGCCACCAGCAGAGGTAGCGGCCAAGAGACCCAGTACTTC | CATSRGSGQETQYF | TRBJ2-5 | - | - | TRBV15 | 14
TGTGCCAGCAGTGAATGGGTGACCTCAGGTTCACCCCTCCACTTT | CASSEWVTSGSPLHF | TRBJ1-6 | - | - | TRBV6-1 | 15
TGCGCCAGCAGTCGTGGGAGGGAGACCCAGTACTTC | CASSRGRETQYF | TRBJ2-5 | - | - | TRBV23-1 | 12